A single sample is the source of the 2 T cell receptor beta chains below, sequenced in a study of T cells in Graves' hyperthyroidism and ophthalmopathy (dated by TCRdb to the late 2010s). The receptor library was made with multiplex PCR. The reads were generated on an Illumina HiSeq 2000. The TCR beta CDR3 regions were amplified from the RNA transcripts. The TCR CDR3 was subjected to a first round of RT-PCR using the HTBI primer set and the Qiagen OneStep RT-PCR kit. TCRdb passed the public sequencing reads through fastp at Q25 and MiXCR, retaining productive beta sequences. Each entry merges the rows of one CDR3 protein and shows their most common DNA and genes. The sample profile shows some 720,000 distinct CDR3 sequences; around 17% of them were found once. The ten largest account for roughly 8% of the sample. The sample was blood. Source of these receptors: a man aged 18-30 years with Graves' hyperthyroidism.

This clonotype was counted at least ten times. This CDR3 reads CAWSPPLVRQENTDTQYF. The CDR3 DNA is TGTGCCTGGAGCCCCCCGTTGGTTAGACAGGAAAACACAGATACGCAGTATTTT. V and J are TRBV30 and TRBJ2-3; a possible D gene is TRBD1 (6 bases). CDR1 is GTSNPN, CDR2 SVGIG, per germline (reference sequence). The CDR3 totals 18 residues. Trimming pared 3 bases from V and 2 bases from J, leaving 24 bases between.

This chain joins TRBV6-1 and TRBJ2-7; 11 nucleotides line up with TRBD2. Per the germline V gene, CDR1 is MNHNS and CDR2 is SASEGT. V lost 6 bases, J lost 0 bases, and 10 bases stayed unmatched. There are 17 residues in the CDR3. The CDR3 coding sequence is TGTGCCAGCAGCCTAACTAGCGGGAGATCCCTCTCCTACGAGCAGTACTTC. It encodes CASSLTSGRSLSYEQYF.